This T cell receptor (beta chain) was retrieved from a study of T cells after yellow fever vaccination (dated 2019 in TCRdb). Study-level background: The SMART-Seq v4 Ultra Low Input RNA kit was used to prepare libraries from fractions with low cell numbers. Bulk TCR alpha and beta repertoires were sequenced longitudinally to track T-cell clones before and after primary and booster YFV17D yellow fever vaccination. Two healthy male donors, one aged 18 to 30 and one aged 30 to 40 years, made up the cohort. Blood was collected at multiple timepoints before and after primary and secondary immunization, and bulk PBMC replicates and cell subsets were isolated. Broader findings and caveats from the paper: FACS-sorted repertoires could contain abundant contaminating clonotypes from the bulk population, so computational filtering was required. Compared with the primary T-cell response, the secondary T-cell response was faster but weaker, reaching its peak on day 5 rather than on day 15. A small fraction of clonotypes appeared in both the CD4 and CD8 compartments, likely as a result of convergent recombination. Because only two donors were included in the study, the extent to which the findings can be generalized is limited. Most clones expanded after primary vaccination were re-detected after the booster (around 96% of CD4 and about nine tenths of CD8), suggesting broad memory maintenance.

Data came from an Illumina NovaSeq 6000. TCR cDNA was synthesized by 5'RACE template switching, through which a universal primer site and unique molecular identifiers were introduced. cDNA synthesis was primed from both the TCR alpha and TCR beta constant segments. Library amplification used two PCR steps, and the second PCR step added sample barcodes and sequencing adapters. Sequencing of libraries was performed on Illumina HiSeq 2500 (2x100 bp) or NovaSeq (2x150 bp). From the authors' description of their analysis: MIGEC was used to demultiplex reads and collapse the reads into UMI consensus sequences, and MiXCR was used for V(D)J alignment. Using edgeR on replicate PBMC samples, clonotypes were called vaccine-responding if FDR was below 0.01 and the log2 fold change was above 5 up to day 15. Each bulk clonotype was labeled CD4 or CD8 based on which sequenced repertoire, CD4 or CD8, contained the clonotype at higher abundance. TCRdb redid the processing of the public reads, applying fastp at Q25 and MiXCR, and retained in-frame beta chains. CDR3 protein sequences are deduplicated, and each keeps its most common genes and DNA. The V and J calls shown here were made by TCRdb, not taken from the authors' results. The sample data list about 210,000 distinct CDR3 sequences, and approximately 3.3% of these were observed just once. The leading ten clones occupy around 3% of the sample.

The junction shows trimming of 3 bases on V and 0 bases on J, plus 5 bases between the germline ends. According to the germline V gene, CDR1 reads SGHRS and CDR2 reads YFSETQ. Including cysteine and phenylalanine, the CDR3 has 13 amino acids. Only CDR3 DNA is held: 39 bases, read in frame from base 1. This clonotype was seen at least ten times. The antigen it binds to is not known. No much larger clonotype is one base removed from it; base qualities were not supplied. Taken with the paper, the label for treatment or condition translates to: live attenuated yellow fever vaccine strain. PBMCs were isolated from peripheral blood using a standard Ficoll-Paque protocol. CD4 and CD8 T-cell fractions were isolated with Dynabeads CD4 and CD8 positive selection kits. TriZol was used to extract RNA from bulk PBMCs, CD4 and CD8 fractions, and dextramer-positive and dextramer-negative fractions.

The sample was CD4+ T cells sorted from PBMCs, taken 10 days after the yellow fever booster vaccination. The chain employs TRBV5-1 and TRBJ2-3, with the D segment identity uncertain. This receptor was obtained from a man between 18 and 29 years old who received the YFV17D yellow fever vaccine. In nucleotide form, the sequence is TGCGCCAGCAGCTCGATTAGCACAGATACGCAGTATTTT. The resulting protein is CASSSISTDTQYF.